This TCR beta chain was documented in a study of response to subunit inactivated influenza vaccine. This clonotype appeared a few times. TCRdb fed the RT-PCR reads into MiXCR, producing one record per CDR3 protein. The sample lists just under 550,000 distinct CDR3 sequences; approximately 22% were seen once. The ends were cut back, 5 bases at V and 7 bases at J, with 14 bases in the middle. The germline gives CDR1 SGHVS, CDR2 FQNEAQ. The CDR3 runs to 13 residues. The sample also formed part of further work on T cells expressing NK-cell markers. Per that paper: A 5'RACE template switching approach incorporating UMIs was used to make TCR beta cDNA. It was sorted CD3+CD56-NKG2C+, CD3+CD56+NKG2C- and CD3+CD56+NKG2C+ T cells that provided the TCR beta repertoires. A handful of donors showed these clonotypes also leading the CD3+CD56-NKG2C+ fraction. There remained a lack of clarity about HCMV specificity of expanded NKG2C+ T cell clones.

The V and J genes are TRBV7-8 and TRBJ1-2, with D possibly matching TRBD1 (5 bases). The source of this sequence is a man aged 45-65 years who received an inactivated influenza vaccine. This specimen was CD4+ T cells sorted from PBMCs, taken 12 days after vaccination. CDR3 sequence reads: CASSPSRVGGYTF. The CDR3 nucleotides read TGTGCCAGCAGCCCCTCCAGGGTTGGTGGCTACACCTTC.